The entry below describes one TCR beta chain. Its antigen is undetermined. An end of the junction differs from the germline gene, which may be a read error. Coverage ceases 3 residues before the CDR3 finishes, and the germline J gene fills in the end. Other DNA sequences in the sample encode the same CDR3. This table comes from immunoSEQ multiplex PCR, and its TCRdb copy is limited to in-frame clones, with some not included. This sample's clone table lists roughly 35,000 clones. The data belong to a study of T cells in women clearing cervical HPV infection. Turning to the study itself: Women with histologically confirmed HPV16-related CIN3 or worse, 2 with invasive cancer, served as cases.

HPV was found by MY09/MY11 PCR and dot-blot genotyping. This CDR3 region has 13 residues. CDR1 SGHVS and CDR2 FNYEAQ come from the germline V gene. Study-wide results and limits: Combining TCR richness with V gene abundances gave around 0.83 AUC.

This TCR was recovered from a woman aged 18-70 years with a cervical HPV16 infection that either progressed to CIN3+ or cleared (not recorded which). The V gene is TRBV7-6, the J gene TRBJ1-3, with D unresolved. Sequencing was done on a sample of blood buffy coat. The CDR3 reads CASSARIGDTIYF. Incomplete CDR3 DNA: TGTGCCAGCAGCGCCAGGATTGGAGACACG.